This T cell receptor beta chain was profiled in a study of blood T cell repertoires in COVID-19. Study-level background: PBMCs, B-cell-depleted T cells, or T cells provided the cDNA or gDNA that made up the material.

Sequencing was performed with immunoSEQ multiplex PCR; in TCRdb, only in-frame clones are kept and a portion is missing. Found here are about 73,000 clones, over 70% of them singletons; the top ten hold approximately 2.5%. Germline V CDR1 and CDR2: SGHTA, FQGNSA. The CDR3 loop spans 13 amino acids. With 6 bases clipped from V and 5 bases from J, the junction kept 5 bases outside the gene matches. This clone was seen a single time. The source is a man at least 80 years old with active or convalescent COVID-19. Sample: peripheral blood. This chain links TRBV7-2 with TRBJ2-5; 8 bases fit TRBD2. The CDR3 DNA reads TGTGCCAGCAGGCCCCGGGGGGGTGAGACCCAGTACTTC. It yields the protein CASRPRGGETQYF.